This T cell receptor beta chain was sequenced during a study of OX40 agonist ivuxolimab in advanced cancers. As for the study in general: A history of anti-PD-1, anti-PD-L1 or anti-CTLA-4 therapy was acceptable, and 40% had some.

The CDR3 covers 15 residues. The germline V gene encodes CDR1 MRHNA and CDR2 SNTAGT. V lost 0 bases, J lost 5 bases, and 13 bases lay in between. The assay was immunoSEQ multiplex PCR, and TCRdb's table has in-frame clones only and misses some. Of about 70,000 clones listed, roughly 85% were seen once; the top ten hold less than 7.5%. Source: CD4+ or CD8+ T cells sorted from blood, taken in a trial of the OX40 agonist ivuxolimab. V usage is TRBV6-4 and J usage is TRBJ1-2; D gene ambiguous. The sequence came from an adult with an advanced solid tumor such as melanoma, head and neck, liver or kidney cancer. CDR3 coding DNA: TGTGCCAGCAGTGACTCTGGCAGGCGTCAGTATGGCTACACCTTC. This encodes CASSDSGRRQYGYTF.